This T cell receptor beta chain was captured by sequencing in a study of response to subunit inactivated influenza vaccine. Points from the study as a whole: New T cells are recruited in small numbers by each seasonal influenza vaccination, according to the authors' suggestion.

TCRdb re-analysed the RT-PCR reads in MiXCR, keeping a single row per CDR3 protein. Here the sample spans 610,000 or so distinct CDR3 sequences, 14% being singletons. With regard to this clonotype: Its antigen is unidentified.

The CDR3 length is 12 residues. The V and J ends lost 10 bases and 0 bases respectively, with 9 bases between them. Germline CDR1 is MDHEN and CDR2 is SYDVKM. This sequence was found in a man aged 45-65 years who received an inactivated influenza vaccine. Source: PBMCs from blood, taken 12 days after vaccination. The rearrangement uses TRBV28 and TRBJ1-1; unclear D gene. CDR3 bases: TGTGCCACGGAAGAATTGAACACTGAAGCTTTCTTT. Translating gives CATEELNTEAFF.